The 20 T cell receptor beta chains below all came from one sample that was sequenced in a study of Ad26.COV2.S vaccination and SARS-CoV-2 variants. Using immunoSEQ multiplex PCR, the repertoire was profiled, and TCRdb retains in-frame clones only, with some absent. The sample lists around 370,000 clones, more than 75% occurring once. Treatment here: about 20 received Ad26.COV2.S at low or high dose, single or two shots; roughly five received placebo; per-sample allocation not given. Material that was analyzed had been drawn on day 63 after the first vaccine or placebo injection. The material sequenced was peripheral blood, taken in a trial of Ad26.COV2.S vaccine versus placebo. The source of these receptors is a person aged 18-60 years who received the Ad26.COV2.S COVID-19 vaccine or a placebo.

In nucleotides, the CDR3 is TGTGCCAGCAGTGAAGCAGGTTCCGGAAACACCATATATTTT. Residues: CASSEAGSGNTIYF. The J gene is TRBJ1-3, the V gene TRBV6-1; no definite D call. There are 14 residues in the CDR3. Trimming pared 0 bases from V and 4 bases from J, leaving 7 bases between. The germline V gene has CDR1 MNHNS and CDR2 SASEGT.

In its sample, this clone was seen a few times. The gene calls are TRBV2 and TRBJ2-1; 10 bases align to TRBD2. The J segment lost 7 bases and the V segment lost 6 bases, leaving 9 bases of the junction unmatched. The CDR3 consists of 15 residues. Germline V lookup: CDR1 SNHLY, CDR2 FYNNEI. CDR3 amino acids: CASSDLSGRLNEQFF. CDR3 DNA: TGTGCCAGCAGCGATCTTAGCGGGAGGTTGAATGAGCAGTTCTTC.

The CDR3 nucleotides read TGTGCCAGCTCACCTCCCTCCGGTGGCTACACCTTC. Translated: CASSPPSGGYTF. The V call is TRBV18, the J call TRBJ1-2; D is undetermined. This CDR3 contains 12 residues. Trimming took 3 bases from V and 7 from J, leaving 9 bases between them. Germline values: CDR1 KGHSH, CDR2 LQKENI.

The V call is TRBV6-6, the J call TRBJ2-7; a weak D match, TRBD1 (7 bases). The germline V gene encodes CDR1 MNHNY and CDR2 SVGAGI (reference sequence). With 2 bases removed from V and 1 base from J, the gap between germline ends came to 15 bases. CDR3 length equals 16 residues. The CDR3 here is CASSYGGTVLSYEQYF. The CDR3, as DNA: TGTGCCAGCAGTTACGGGGGGACAGTCCTGTCCTACGAGCAGTACTTC.

The chain uses TRBV5-6 and TRBJ1-4; maybe TRBD1 (6 bases). Germline-derived CDR1 and CDR2 are SGHDT and YYEEEE. The CDR3 sequence is 14 residues long. V was clipped by 4 bases and J by 7 bases, with 14 bases between them. CDR3 protein: CASSPGGGFEKLFF. The CDR3 bases are TGTGCCAGCAGCCCCGGAGGGGGGTTTGAAAAACTGTTTTTT.

The chain has TRBV5-5 and TRBJ1-1; D ambiguous. V was trimmed by 4 bases and J by 1 base, leaving 11 bases between them. This CDR3 spans 14 amino acids. The germline gives CDR1 SGHKS, CDR2 YYEKEE (reference sequence). The DNA for the CDR3 is TGTGCCAGCAGCCTGGTGGTCCCGAACACTGAAGCTTTCTTT. This translates into CASSLVVPNTEAFF.

J is TRBJ1-2 and V is TRBV19, with 10 bases fitting TRBD1. The CDR3 runs 14 residues. Trimming removed 4 bases from V and 2 bases from J; junction bases left unmatched: 1. Germline CDR1 LNHDA, CDR2 SQIVND (reference sequence). The CDR3 spells CASSRQGANYGYTF. The CDR3 DNA reads as TGTGCCAGTAGTAGACAGGGGGCGAACTATGGCTACACCTTC. Supplemented by reference TRBV19 and TRBJ1-2, the full variable domain reads DGGITQSPKYLFRKEGQNVTLSCEQNLNHDAMYWYRQDPGQGLRLIYYSQIVNDFQKGDIAEGYSVSREKKESFPLTVTSAQKNPTAFYLCASSRQGANYGYTFGSGTRLTVV.

The V and J genes are TRBV7-9 and TRBJ2-7; D remains unclear. V lost 5 bases and J 3 bases, leaving 11 bases between the germline ends. Germline CDR1 reads SEHNR; CDR2 reads FQNEAQ (reference sequence). This CDR3 has 13 residues. CDR3 DNA sequence: TGTGCCAGCAGCCCCCCGTCTTTCTACGAGCAGTACTTC. It is translated as CASSPPSFYEQYF.

The CDR3 spells CASSQEGRGASADTQYF. The CDR3 coding sequence is TGCGCCAGCAGCCAAGAGGGGCGGGGGGCTTCTGCAGATACGCAGTATTTT. This rearrangement joins TRBV4-1 to TRBJ2-3; 8 bases line up with TRBD2. V was clipped by 0 bases and J by 4 bases; unmatched bases: 9. From germline, CDR1 is MGHRA and CDR2 YSYEKL. The CDR3 is 17 amino acids.

The gene calls are TRBV27 and TRBJ1-1; D uncertain. The CDR3 spans 14 residues. Germline values: CDR1 MNHEY, CDR2 SMNVEV (reference sequence). Between the trimmed V and J ends, which lost 11 bases and 0 bases, there was a span of 16 bases. CDR3 in amino acids: CASRQRFMNTEAFF. DNA of the CDR3: TGTGCCTCTCGGCAGAGATTTATGAACACTGAAGCTTTCTTT.

Many counts were recorded for this clone. The V gene is TRBV5-5, the J gene TRBJ1-4, with 7 bases that match TRBD1. The CDR3 sequence is 17 residues long. V was pared by 0 bases and J by 4 bases, with 9 bases of the junction left unmatched. Germline V gives CDR1 SGHKS, CDR2 YYEKEE (reference sequence). The CDR3 coding sequence is TGTGCCAGCAGCTTGGGCCCCCCGGGACAGTTTAATGAAAAACTGTTTTTT. Translation gives CASSLGPPGQFNEKLFF.

This chain connects TRBV5-6 to TRBJ1-5; weak D call: TRBD1 (5 bases). The germline V and J ends were trimmed by 2 bases and 0 bases, with 15 bases remaining between them. There are 17 residues in the CDR3. Germline CDR1 is SGHDT and CDR2 is YYEEEE. The CDR3 sequence is CASSFLGPGNSNQPQHF. CDR3 sequence (DNA): TGTGCCAGCAGCTTCCTGGGGCCGGGGAATAGCAATCAGCCCCAGCATTTT.

CDR3 sequence: CASSLKGEATNEKLFF. Here the CDR3 DNA reads TGCGCCAGCAGCCTAAAGGGGGAGGCAACTAATGAAAAACTGTTTTTT. The V and J genes are TRBV4-3 and TRBJ1-4; tentative D call: TRBD1 (6 bases). CDR3 length: 16 residues. Trimming shortened V by 4 bases and J by 0 bases, and 12 bases separated the two germline ends. The germline gives CDR1 LGHNA, CDR2 YSLEER.

The genes are TRBV3-1 (or the pseudogene TRBV3-2) and TRBJ2-3, with 9 bases aligning to TRBD2. CDR3 size: 17 residues. Trimming took 1 base from V and 5 from J; bases not matched to a gene: 10. In germline, CDR1 is LGHDT, CDR2 YNNKEL (reference sequence). CDR3 DNA: TGTGCCAGCAGCCAAGGGCCCGCGGGGGGGCATAAAGATACGCAGTATTTT. It is translated as CASSQGPAGGHKDTQYF.

This chain joins TRBV30 and TRBJ2-1; TRBD2 matches 10 bases. Trimming cost V 8 bases and J 3 bases; bases outside gene matches: 4. This CDR3 spans 13 amino acids. The germline CDR1 and CDR2 sequences are GTSNPN and SVGIG (reference sequence). The CDR3 nucleotides read TGTGCCCATAAGCGGGGGGGCTACAATGAGCAGTTCTTC. Translation: CAHKRGGYNEQFF.

V is TRBV12-3 or TRBV12-4 and J is TRBJ2-7; 8 bases align to TRBD2. The V segment lost 4 bases and the J segment 7 bases; nucleotides outside the gene matches: 6. This CDR3 spans 13 amino acids. The CDR3, as DNA: TGTGCCAGCAGTTACGGACTAGCACAGGAGCAGTACTTC. Protein: CASSYGLAQEQYF.

The chain is built from TRBV5-6 and TRBJ2-3; perhaps D is TRBD1 or TRBD2 (6 bases each). The CDR3 covers 15 residues. Trimming stripped 1 base from V and 0 bases from J, with 9 bases between. The germline V gene encodes CDR1 SGHDT and CDR2 YYEEEE. CDR3 DNA: TGTGCCAGCAGCTTGACAGGGACTAGCACAGATACGCAGTATTTT. It encodes CASSLTGTSTDTQYF.

The chain joins TRBV11-2 to TRBJ1-1; TRBD1 is a possible D gene (5 bases). Per the germline V gene, CDR1 is SGHAT and CDR2 is FQNNGV. This CDR3 contains 13 residues. Trimming removed 0 bases from V and 9 bases from J, with 11 bases in between. Written as DNA, the CDR3 is TGTGCCAGCAGCTTAGATGGACAAGCGAAAGCTTTCTTT. It encodes CASSLDGQAKAFF.

This chain joins TRBV5-1 and TRBJ2-1; D gene unclear. V was pared by 0 bases and J by 4 bases, with 14 bases between. The CDR3 runs to 16 residues. Per the germline V gene, CDR1 is SGHRS and CDR2 is YFSETQ. The DNA for the CDR3 is TGCGCCAGCAGCTTGGACAGCCCAAGCCATTACAATGAGCAGTTCTTC. This encodes CASSLDSPSHYNEQFF.

The J gene is TRBJ1-2, the V gene TRBV6-5; no clear D. The CDR3 runs 15 residues. Germline CDR1 reads MNHEY; CDR2 reads SVGAGI. V lost 5 bases and J lost 7, with 20 bases in between. The CDR3, as DNA: TGTGCCAGCAGTAGCCGGGGTCAGATATCTGGTGGCTACACCTTC. It specifies CASSSRGQISGGYTF.